What follows are 4 T cell receptor beta chains derived from one specimen sequenced in a study of OX40 agonist ivuxolimab in advanced cancers. The method was the immunoSEQ multiplex PCR assay. TCRdb provides this immuneACCESS table in a form limited to in-frame rearrangements. Some clones are lacking; in checked studies, under half of them reflect an unresolved V gene, and why the rest are absent is not known. Here the sample has under 80,000 clones; roughly nine tenths occur a single time. The ten largest clones represent approximately 0.8% of the sample. The source was CD4+ or CD8+ T cells sorted from blood, collected in a trial of the OX40 agonist ivuxolimab. These receptors originate from an adult with an advanced solid tumor such as melanoma, head and neck, liver or kidney cancer.

This clone turned up a few times. This sequence joins TRBV19 and TRBJ1-1; 7 bases match TRBD1. V lost 10 bases, J lost 9 bases, and 17 bases stayed unmatched. The CDR3 is 14 amino acids. CDR1 and CDR2 from the germline V gene are LNHDA and SQIVND (reference sequence). The chain's CDR3 is CATVFDGGRGQAFF. The CDR3 nucleotides are TGTGCCACCGTTTTCGACGGCGGAAGGGGGCAAGCTTTCTTT.

The genes are TRBV5-4 and TRBJ1-2; D is perhaps TRBD1 (6 bases). The CDR3 runs 13 residues. V lost 3 bases to trimming and J lost 5 bases, with 11 bases between them. Germline CDR1 SGHNT, CDR2 YYREEE (reference sequence). DNA of the CDR3: TGTGCCAGCAGCTCCCGGGACATTTATGGCTACACCTTC. This encodes CASSSRDIYGYTF. Full variable domain (missing parts from reference TRBV5-4 and TRBJ1-2): ETGVTQSPTHLIKTRGQQVTLRCSSQSGHNTVSWYQQALGQGPQFIFQYYREEENGRGNFPPRFSGLQFPNYSSELNVNALELDDSALYLCASSSRDIYGYTFGSGTRLTVV.

This chain uses TRBV6-5 with TRBJ2-2; 8 bases are shared with TRBD2. The germline V gene encodes CDR1 MNHEY and CDR2 SVGAGI. The CDR3 loop spans 15 amino acids. Unmatched junction bases numbered 7, after V lost 8 bases and J lost 2 bases. CDR3 bases: TGTGCCAGCCGCCAACTAGCGGACAACACCGGGGAGCTGTTTTTT. Its protein is CASRQLADNTGELFF.

The rearrangement links TRBV5-1 to TRBJ2-2, with 7 bases that match TRBD1. CDR1 and CDR2 (germline): SGHRS, YFSETQ. The CDR3 contains 14 residues. J lost 4 bases, V lost 6 bases, and 6 bases had no gene match. CDR3 coding DNA: TGCGCCAGCACAGGACAGGCCGCCACCGGGGAGCTGTTTTTT. This codes for CASTGQAATGELFF.